Listed below are T cell receptor beta chains from one sample, sequenced in a study of cytomegalovirus exposure and HLA in healthy donors. Libraries were prepared by immunoSEQ multiplex PCR; TCRdb keeps only in-frame clonotypes and omits some of them. The table includes some 200,000 clones, approximately 85% detected once. Sequencing was done on a sample of PBMCs. The receptors were sampled from a woman aged 18-35 years in good health and CMV-seronegative. CDR3s leave out the opening cysteine and the closing phenylalanine or tryptophan. Each record gives: J gene, V gene, clone size, CDR3 protein. Part of the rows lack a size; the others show once, few, many or a class for expanded clones.

J gene: TRBJ2-7; V gene: TRBV11-2; clone size: -; CDR3 protein: ASSVGQGSFEQY
J gene: TRBJ2-2; V gene: TRBV19; clone size: -; CDR3 protein: ASRESGLAGETGELF
J gene: TRBJ2-1; V gene: TRBV5-4; clone size: -; CDR3 protein: ASSLAKLAGAGNEQF
J gene: TRBJ1-5; V gene: TRBV28; clone size: once; CDR3 protein: ASSPRGKGYSNQPQH
J gene: TRBJ1-1; V gene: TRBV29-1; clone size: -; CDR3 protein: SATDSPNTEAF
J gene: TRBJ2-2; V gene: TRBV27; clone size: -; CDR3 protein: ASSPGIPGELF
J gene: TRBJ2-5; V gene: TRBV7-3; clone size: -; CDR3 protein: ASSFSSGNQETQY
J gene: TRBJ2-3; V gene: TRBV11-2; clone size: once; CDR3 protein: ASSQGTSDWDTQY
J gene: TRBJ2-1; V gene: TRBV6-5; clone size: -; CDR3 protein: ASSIGGQGNEQF
J gene: TRBJ2-3; V gene: TRBV7-9; clone size: -; CDR3 protein: ASSPDRTLTDTQY
J gene: TRBJ2-7; V gene: TRBV2; clone size: -; CDR3 protein: ASNGDRATYEQY
J gene: TRBJ2-1; V gene: TRBV29-1; clone size: -; CDR3 protein: SVRPTGYNEQF
J gene: TRBJ2-4; V gene: TRBV13; clone size: once; CDR3 protein: ASSLRLAKNIQY
J gene: TRBJ1-6; V gene: TRBV6-1; clone size: -; CDR3 protein: ASSGTGWNSPLH
J gene: TRBJ2-5; V gene: TRBV30; clone size: few; CDR3 protein: AWKGGGETQY
J gene: TRBJ2-7; V gene: TRBV4-1; clone size: -; CDR3 protein: ASSQDPGVRQY
J gene: TRBJ1-2; V gene: TRBV6-5; clone size: -; CDR3 protein: ASSTLTGRLYGYT
J gene: TRBJ1-2; V gene: TRBV9; clone size: -; CDR3 protein: ASSVEQGYGYT
J gene: TRBJ2-7; V gene: TRBV5-5; clone size: -; CDR3 protein: ASSLEGISGRAAQY
J gene: TRBJ1-4; V gene: TRBV18; clone size: -; CDR3 protein: ASSSQGATNEKLF
J gene: TRBJ2-5; V gene: TRBV5-1; clone size: -; CDR3 protein: ASSSTGQQETQY
J gene: TRBJ1-3; V gene: TRBV11-2; clone size: once; CDR3 protein: ASSLLQGATGNTIY
J gene: TRBJ1-2; V gene: TRBV6-1; clone size: -; CDR3 protein: ANRQGPSYGYT
J gene: TRBJ1-1; V gene: TRBV6-6; clone size: -; CDR3 protein: ATGGGGGTEAF
J gene: TRBJ2-1; V gene: TRBV7-2; clone size: -; CDR3 protein: ASRLSGSGGYEQF
J gene: TRBJ2-7; V gene: TRBV5-1; clone size: -; CDR3 protein: ASSLSSTGLTSYEQY
J gene: TRBJ2-7; V gene: TRBV7-7; clone size: -; CDR3 protein: ASSLRTGDEQY
J gene: TRBJ2-2; V gene: TRBV19; clone size: -; CDR3 protein: ASSKGLAGGSGTGELF
J gene: TRBJ1-2; V gene: TRBV6-5; clone size: -; CDR3 protein: ASTEGGGGYT
J gene: TRBJ1-3; V gene: TRBV29-1; clone size: -; CDR3 protein: SVAGQGRNTIY
J gene: TRBJ2-7; V gene: TRBV11-2; clone size: -; CDR3 protein: ASSLERPYEQY